This T cell receptor beta chain was found in a study of CXCR3-negative and CXCR3-positive naive CD8 T cells. At the level of the study: Sequencing brought in 130 million to 150 million TRB reads altogether, and each library got about 1.5 +/- 0.3 million.

Germline CDR1 MNHEY, CDR2 SVGEGT. The CDR3 has 13 amino acids. Via 5' RACE with UMI labels, TRB cDNA libraries were prepared. TCRdb re-called the 5' RACE reads and shows each CDR3 protein once, DNA omitted. Across 75,000 or so distinct CDR3 sequences, the top ten clones capture 1.5% to 2% of the sample. Study-wide results and caveats: Each naive subset displayed comparably high diversity, whereas memory CD8+ cells displayed much lower diversity. Post-cryopreservation CXCR3 expression was partly diminished, and the bulk of assays employed fresh PBMCs.

On this clonotype: Its antigen is currently unknown.

The CD45RO-CCR7+CD27+CD95- phenotype denoted naive CD8+ T cells. Sequencing was performed on naive CXCR3- CD8+ T cells from blood. The subset here: CD45RO-CCR7+CD27+CD95- naive CD8+ T cells lacking CXCR3 (TNR3-). This receptor was identified in a human donor in good health. Some clones in this sample may be carry-over from other donors' samples. The chain is built from TRBV6-2 or TRBV6-3 and TRBJ2-7; TCRdb gives TRBD1 as the D gene, but with no DNA this cannot be confirmed. CDR3 residues: CASSPGHTYEQYF.